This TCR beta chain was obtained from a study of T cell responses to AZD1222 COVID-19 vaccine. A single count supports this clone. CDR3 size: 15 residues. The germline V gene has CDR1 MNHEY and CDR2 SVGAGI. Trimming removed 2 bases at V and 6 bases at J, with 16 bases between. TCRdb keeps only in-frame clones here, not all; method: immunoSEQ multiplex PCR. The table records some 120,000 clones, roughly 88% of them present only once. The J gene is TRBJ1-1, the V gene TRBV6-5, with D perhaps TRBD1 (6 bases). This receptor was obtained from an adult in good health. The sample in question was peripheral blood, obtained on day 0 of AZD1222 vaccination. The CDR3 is CASSYAVNRDPEAFF. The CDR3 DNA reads TGTGCCAGCAGTTACGCGGTAAACAGGGACCCTGAAGCTTTCTTT.